This record concerns one T cell receptor beta chain sequence. The germline CDR1 and CDR2 sequences are SGHAT and FQNNGV. V was shortened by 5 bases and J by 3 bases, with 20 bases between the two germline ends. The CDR3 sequence is 16 residues long. Assay: immunoSEQ multiplex PCR; the TCRdb copy retains only in-frame clones and omits some. The sample includes around 65,000 clones, around 90% of them seen just once. This sample was taken from a study of T cell changes during pregnancy in multiple sclerosis. The receptor's source is a female donor with multiple sclerosis, enrolled in a pregnancy study. The sample was peripheral blood, taken in the first trimester of pregnancy. The chain combines TRBV11-2 with TRBJ2-7; D might be TRBD1 (5 bases). CDR3 amino acids: CASSPRGGGQSYEQYF. The CDR3 coding sequence is TGTGCCAGCAGCCCTAGGGGCGGTGGTCAGAGCTACGAGCAGTACTTC. Together with reference TRBV11-2 and TRBJ2-7, the CDR3 gives the full variable domain: EAGVAQSPRYKIIEKRQSVAFWCNPISGHATLYWYQQILGQGPKLLIQFQNNGVVDDSQLPKDRFSAERLKGVDSTLKIQPAKLEDSAVYLCASSPRGGGQSYEQYFGPGTRLTVT.